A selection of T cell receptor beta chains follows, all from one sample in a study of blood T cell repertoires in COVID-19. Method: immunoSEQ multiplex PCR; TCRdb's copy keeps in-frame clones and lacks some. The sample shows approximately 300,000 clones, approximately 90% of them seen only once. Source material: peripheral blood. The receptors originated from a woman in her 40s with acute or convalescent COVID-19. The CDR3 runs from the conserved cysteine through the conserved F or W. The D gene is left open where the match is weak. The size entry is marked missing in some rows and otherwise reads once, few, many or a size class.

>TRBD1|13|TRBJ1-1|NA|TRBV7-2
CASNRDRNTEAFF
TGTGCCAGCAATAGGGACAGGAACACTGAAGCTTTCTTT
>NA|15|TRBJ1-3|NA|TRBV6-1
CASSEGRSSGNTIYF
TGTGCCAGCAGTGAAGGCCGGAGCTCTGGAAACACCATATATTTT
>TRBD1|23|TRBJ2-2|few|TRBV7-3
CASSLIWALDRGGRGKNTGELFF
TGTGCCAGCAGCTTAATCTGGGCCCTTGACAGGGGTGGGCGAGGGAAGAACACCGGGGAGCTGTTTTTT
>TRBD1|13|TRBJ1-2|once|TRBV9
CASSVGQGDGYTF
TGTGCCAGCAGCGTAGGACAGGGTGACGGATACACCTTC
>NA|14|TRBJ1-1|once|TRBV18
CASHSGTLNTEAFF
TGTGCCAGCCATTCCGGGACACTGAACACTGAAGCTTTCTTT
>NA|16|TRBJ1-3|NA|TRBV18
CASSPRGSRNGNTIYF
TGTGCCAGCTCACCTCGAGGATCCCGAAATGGAAACACCATATATTTT
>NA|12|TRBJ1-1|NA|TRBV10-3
CAIGPRATEAFF
TGTGCCATCGGCCCCAGGGCCACTGAAGCTTTCTTT
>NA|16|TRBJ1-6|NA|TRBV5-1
CASSLEEGFNNSPLHF
TGCGCCAGCAGCTTGGAAGAGGGCTTTAATAATTCACCCCTCCACTTT
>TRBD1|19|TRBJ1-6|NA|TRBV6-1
CASSEDRQGEGSYNSPLHF
TGTGCCAGCAGTGAAGATCGACAGGGGGAGGGATCCTATAATTCACCCCTCCACTTT
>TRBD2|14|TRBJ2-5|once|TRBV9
CASSVGGREETQYF
TGTGCCAGCAGCGTAGGAGGGAGGGAAGAGACCCAGTACTTC
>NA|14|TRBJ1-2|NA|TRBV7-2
CASSFPPGIYGYTF
TGTGCCAGCAGCTTCCCCCCGGGGATATATGGCTACACCTTC
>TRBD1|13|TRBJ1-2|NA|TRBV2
CASSAVTGGGYTF
TGTGCCAGCAGTGCCGTAACAGGGGGTGGCTACACCTTC
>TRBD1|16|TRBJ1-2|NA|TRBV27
CASRSLQGLANYGYTF
TGTGCCAGCAGGAGCCTACAGGGGCTAGCTAACTATGGCTACACCTTC
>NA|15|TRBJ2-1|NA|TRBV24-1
CATSDFWSQYNEQFF
TGTGCCACCAGTGATTTTTGGTCACAGTACAATGAGCAGTTCTTC
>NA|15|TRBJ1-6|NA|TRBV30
CAWSVLGGLNSPLHF
TGTGCCTGGAGTGTACTCGGGGGGCTAAATTCACCCCTCCACTTT
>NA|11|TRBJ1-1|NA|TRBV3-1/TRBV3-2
CASAAETEAFF
TGTGCCAGCGCCGCGGAGACTGAAGCTTTCTTT
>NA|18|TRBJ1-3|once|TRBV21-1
CASSKAWNGGGTGNTIYF
TGTGCCAGCAGCAAAGCGTGGAACGGCGGGGGCACTGGAAACACCATATATTTT
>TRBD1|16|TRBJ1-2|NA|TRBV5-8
CASSLEAGGSNYGYTF
TGTGCCAGCAGCTTGGAGGCAGGGGGCTCAAACTATGGCTACACCTTC
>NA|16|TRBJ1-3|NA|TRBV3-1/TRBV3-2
CASSQGTAFAGNTIYF
TGTGCCAGCAGCCAAGGGACAGCCTTTGCTGGAAACACCATATATTTT
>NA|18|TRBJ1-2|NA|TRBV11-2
CASSSDDRPYWPNYGYTF
TGTGCCAGCAGCTCAGATGACAGGCCCTATTGGCCTAACTATGGCTACACCTTC
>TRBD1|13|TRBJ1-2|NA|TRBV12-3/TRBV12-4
CASSPTGGGGYTF
TGTGCCAGCAGTCCGACAGGGGGGGGCGGCTACACCTTC
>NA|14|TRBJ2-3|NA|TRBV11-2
CASSLGGVTDTQYF
TGTGCCAGCAGCTTAGGGGGGGTCACAGATACGCAGTATTTT
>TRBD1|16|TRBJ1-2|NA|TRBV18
CASSPPGQGTNYGYTF
TGTGCCAGCTCACCCCCGGGACAGGGCACCAACTATGGCTACACCTTC
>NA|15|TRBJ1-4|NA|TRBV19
CASSTARRDNEKLFF
TGTGCCAGTAGTACTGCGCGGCGGGATAATGAAAAACTGTTTTTT
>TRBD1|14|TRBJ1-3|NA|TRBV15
CATSRDRAGNTIYF
TGTGCCACCAGCAGGGACAGGGCTGGAAACACCATATATTTT
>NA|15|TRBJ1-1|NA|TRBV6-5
CASSYSGRPNTEAFF
TGTGCCAGCAGTTACTCGGGCAGGCCGAACACTGAAGCTTTCTTT
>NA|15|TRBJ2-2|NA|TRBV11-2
CASTLDWEDTGELFF
TGTGCCAGCACCCTGGACTGGGAAGACACCGGGGAGCTGTTTTTT
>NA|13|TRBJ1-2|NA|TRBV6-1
CASSEQTNYGYTF
TGTGCCAGCAGTGAACAGACTAACTATGGCTACACCTTC
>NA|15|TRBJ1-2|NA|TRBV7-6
CASSPQRAVTYGYTF
TGTGCCAGCAGCCCGCAGCGGGCGGTCACCTATGGCTACACCTTC
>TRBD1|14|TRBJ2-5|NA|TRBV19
CASRTGAHQETQYF
TGTGCCAGTCGGACAGGGGCCCATCAAGAGACCCAGTACTTC
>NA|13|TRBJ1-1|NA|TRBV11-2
CASSFGADTEAFF
TGTGCCAGCAGCTTTGGGGCGGACACTGAAGCTTTCTTT
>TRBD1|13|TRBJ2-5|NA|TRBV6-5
CAGTGGAMETQYF
TGTGCCGGGACAGGGGGCGCAATGGAGACCCAGTACTTC
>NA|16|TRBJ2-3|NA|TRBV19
CASNLSPGLSTDTQYF
TGTGCCAGTAATCTCAGCCCGGGACTTAGCACAGATACGCAGTATTTT
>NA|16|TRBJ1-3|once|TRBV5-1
CASSLSPGSSGNTIYF
TGCGCCAGCAGCTTGAGCCCAGGAAGCTCTGGAAACACCATATATTTT
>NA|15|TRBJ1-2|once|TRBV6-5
CASSSVQARDGGYTF
TGTGCCAGCAGTTCGGTCCAGGCCAGGGATGGAGGCTACACCTTC
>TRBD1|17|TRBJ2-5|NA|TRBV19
CASSVTPGQGYQETQYF
TGTGCCAGTAGTGTTACTCCGGGACAGGGGTACCAAGAGACCCAGTACTTC
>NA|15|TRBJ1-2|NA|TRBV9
CASSTGDRTLYGYTF
TGTGCCAGCAGCACGGGGGACCGGACCCTCTATGGCTACACCTTC
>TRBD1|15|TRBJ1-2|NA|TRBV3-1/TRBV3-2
CASSQGPGGPYGYTF
TGTGCCAGCAGCCAAGGCCCAGGGGGCCCCTATGGCTACACCTTC
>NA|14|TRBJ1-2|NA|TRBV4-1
CASSQGATNYGYTF
TGCGCCAGCAGCCAAGGGGCGACTAACTATGGCTACACCTTC
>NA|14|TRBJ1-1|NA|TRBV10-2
CASSPEGIITEAFF
TGCGCCAGCAGTCCCGAGGGCATCATCACTGAAGCTTTCTTT
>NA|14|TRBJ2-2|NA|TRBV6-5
CASMPSRVTGELFF
TGTGCCAGCATGCCCTCCAGGGTCACCGGGGAGCTGTTTTTT
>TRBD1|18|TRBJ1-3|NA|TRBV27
CASSFRGSTRGSGNTIYF
TGTGCCAGCAGTTTCAGGGGGAGCACGAGGGGTTCTGGAAACACCATATATTTT
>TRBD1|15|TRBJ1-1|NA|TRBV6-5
CAGGYRGSKNTEAFF
TGTGCCGGCGGGTACAGGGGGAGTAAGAACACTGAAGCTTTCTTT
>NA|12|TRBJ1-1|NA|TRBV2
CASSRQGGVAFF
TGTGCCAGCAGCCGACAAGGAGGAGTAGCTTTCTTT
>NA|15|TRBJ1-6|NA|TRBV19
CASTFTSSDNSPLHF
TGTGCCAGTACCTTTACCTCAAGCGATAATTCACCCCTCCACTTT
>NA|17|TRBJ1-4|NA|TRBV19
CASSIDVGGGSFEKLFF
TGTGCCAGTAGTATTGATGTGGGGGGAGGCAGCTTTGAAAAACTGTTTTTT